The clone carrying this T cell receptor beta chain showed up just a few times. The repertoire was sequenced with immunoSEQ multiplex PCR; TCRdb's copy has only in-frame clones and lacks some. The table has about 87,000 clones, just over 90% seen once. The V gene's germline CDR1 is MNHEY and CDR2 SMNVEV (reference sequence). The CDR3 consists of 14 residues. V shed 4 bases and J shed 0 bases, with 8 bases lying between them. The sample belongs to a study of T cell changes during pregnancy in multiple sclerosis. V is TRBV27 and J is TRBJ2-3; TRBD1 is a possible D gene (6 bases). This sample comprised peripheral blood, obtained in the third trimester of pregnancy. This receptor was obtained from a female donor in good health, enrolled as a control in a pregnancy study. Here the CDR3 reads CASSYRESTDTQYF. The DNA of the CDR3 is TGTGCCAGCAGTTACAGGGAAAGCACAGATACGCAGTATTTT.